This TCR beta chain derives from a study of cytomegalovirus exposure and HLA in healthy donors. The study's findings and limits: Within the 120 validation repertoires, first-cohort TCR clusters tended to co-occur, according to a later analysis. A few chains tied to CMV proved CMV antigen-specific in vitro. Most TCR sequences proved rare, with some public TCRs found in many donors.

Details on this clone: The antigen remains unidentified.

The table came from immunoSEQ multiplex PCR; TCRdb's copy has only in-frame clones and leaves some out. Among fewer than 200,000 clones, about 88% were seen once, and the ten largest hold about 2.2%. Germline trimming cut 5 bases from V and 4 bases from J; bases unmatched to any gene: 4. CDR3 length equals 14 residues. The V gene's germline CDR1 is SGHDT and CDR2 YYEEEE. The TCR was taken from a young woman in good health and CMV-seronegative. This chain links TRBV5-6 with TRBJ1-2, with 11 nucleotides matching TRBD1. Material for sequencing was PBMCs. CDR3 region: CASRDRGRGYGYTF. The CDR3 bases are TGTGCCAGCAGGGACAGGGGGCGCGGCTATGGCTACACCTTC.